This is a list of T cell receptor beta chains from one sample in a study of blood T cells in healthy people across ages. From the 5' RACE reads, TCRdb called clonotypes with MiXCR, one entry per CDR3 protein. Among over 1,500,000 distinct CDR3 sequences, around 50% were seen once, and the ten largest hold roughly 2%. Sequencing was carried out using blood. These receptors originate from a woman aged 40 to 49 in good health. Both conserved end residues are part of each CDR3. D genes are given only for firm matches. Only some rows state a clone size, as once, few, many or a class for expanded clones.

v_gene	j_gene	abundance	d_gene	CDR3aa	CDR3nt
TRBV23-1	TRBJ1-4	few	NA	CATQDVSFLNEKLFF	TGCGCCACACAGGACGTTTCTTTTCTTAATGAAAAACTGTTTTTT
TRBV28	TRBJ1-1	NA	NA	CASSPTQQGGRTEAFF	TGTGCCAGCAGCCCGACTCAACAGGGAGGAAGGACTGAAGCTTTCTTT
TRBV11-2	TRBJ2-3	NA	TRBD2	CASSRRTSGASTDTQYF	TGTGCCAGCAGCCGGCGGACTAGCGGAGCTAGCACAGATACGCAGTATTTT
TRBV20-1	TRBJ1-2	few	TRBD1	CSAWGQGFVYTF	TGCAGTGCCTGGGGACAGGGGTTTGTCTACACCTTC
TRBV7-9	TRBJ2-7	NA	TRBD1	CASSGQDRGPLYEQYF	TGTGCCAGCAGCGGCCAAGACAGGGGGCCGCTCTACGAGCAGTACTTC
TRBV6-6	TRBJ2-7	few	NA	CASSYTGGASSYEQYF	TGTGCCAGCAGTTACACTGGGGGAGCTAGCTCCTACGAGCAGTACTTC
TRBV6-2/TRBV6-3	TRBJ2-3	few	NA	CASRESGPSTDTQYF	TGTGCCAGCAGGGAAAGCGGGCCAAGCACAGATACGCAGTATTTT
TRBV12-3/TRBV12-4	TRBJ2-6	NA	TRBD1	CASSFPDRGRKSGANVLTF	TGTGCCAGCAGTTTCCCGGACAGGGGGAGGAAATCTGGGGCCAACGTCCTGACTTTC
TRBV29-1	TRBJ1-2	few	NA	CSDRGGYTF	TGCAGCGATCGGGGAGGCTACACCTTC
TRBV7-2	TRBJ2-3	few	TRBD2	CASSLSGGGSTDTQYF	TGTGCCAGCAGTCTTAGTGGCGGGGGGAGCACAGATACGCAGTATTTT
TRBV6-2/TRBV6-3	TRBJ2-4	NA	TRBD2	CASSSWTSRAKNIQYF	TGTGCCAGCAGTTCATGGACTAGTAGAGCCAAAAACATTCAGTACTTC
TRBV29-1	TRBJ1-5	NA	NA	CSVIVLGQGNQPQHF	TGCAGCGTTATAGTGTTAGGGCAGGGGAATCAGCCCCAGCATTTT
TRBV20-1	TRBJ2-1	NA	TRBD2	CSALAGGRFIETQFF	TGCAGTGCCTTAGCGGGGGGGCGGTTTATTGAGACCCAGTTCTTC